This T cell receptor (beta chain) stems from a study of blood T cell repertoires in COVID-19. Residents of around 24 US areas, aged roughly 18 to 89 years, made up the participants. Cohorts were determined from participant-reported clinical history. The sample holds a few counts of this clone. From germline, CDR1 is MDHEN and CDR2 SYDVKM. There are 17 residues in the CDR3. J gave up 6 bases and V 5 bases, and 16 bases lay outside the gene matches. The table came from immunoSEQ multiplex PCR; TCRdb's copy has only in-frame clones and leaves some out. The repertoire holds some 270,000 clones, with under 90% as singletons.

The sequenced material came from PBMCs or T cells enriched from blood (not recorded which). This TCR was sampled from a woman aged 55 to 70 who had recovered from COVID-19. This chain uses TRBV28 with TRBJ1-5; 7 bases align to TRBD1. For the CDR3, the DNA is TGTGCCAGCAGTATAGGTCGTGGAGGGGGCATCAGTCAGCCCCAGCATTTT. Translating gives CASSIGRGGGISQPQHF.